The sequence of this T cell receptor (beta chain) was determined in a study of PD-1 blockade in mismatch repair-deficient tumors. On the study more broadly: All were previously treated, progressing patients with 12 mismatch repair-deficient cancer types. Study conclusions and caveats: Rapid post-treatment expansion, then contraction, generally preceding radiologic response, marked tumor-resident clones.

Trimming shortened V by 3 bases and J by 1 base, and 9 bases separated the two germline ends. Germline loops: CDR1 GTSNPN, CDR2 SVGIG (reference sequence). This CDR3 comprises 13 residues. Every patient had mismatch repair deficiency by PCR or immunohistochemistry. TCR sequencing covered a few patients who responded to pembrolizumab. Profiled with immunoSEQ multiplex PCR; TCRdb holds only in-frame clones, not every one. The sample records approximately 38,000 clones, roughly 77% being singletons. As for this clone: The antigen remains unidentified.

The sequence came from an adult with mismatch repair-deficient cancer. This specimen was peripheral blood, taken 4 weeks after starting pembrolizumab. This chain links TRBV30 with TRBJ2-5, with D perhaps TRBD1 or TRBD2 (5 bases each). As DNA, the CDR3 is TGTGCCTGGAGGGGGACCTTCCAAGAGACCCAGTACTTC. This codes for CAWRGTFQETQYF.